The clone carrying this TCR beta chain came up a few times. Its specificity is not known. These data belong to a study of beta chain features in type 1 diabetes. Study results and caveats: Among type 1 diabetes patients, VDJ junctions had fewer insertions and more deletions.

The CDR3 is 16 amino acids. V was cut by 2 bases and J by 5 bases, with 18 bases left in between. The germline CDR1 and CDR2 sequences are MNHNY and SVGAGI (reference sequence). TCRB transcripts that were expressed got sequenced, as all of the isolated RNA had been reverse transcribed. The table came from immunoSEQ multiplex PCR; TCRdb's copy has only in-frame clones and leaves some out. This sample has under 800,000 clones; roughly a sixth occur once, and the top ten carry approximately 0.099%. The sequencing input was naive CD4+ T cells from blood. The chain is built from TRBV6-6 and TRBJ1-1; weak D call: TRBD1 (6 bases). This receptor was identified in a man aged 18 to 29 in good health. The CDR3 loop reads CASSYGQGQRKTEAFF. In nucleotides, the CDR3 is TGTGCCAGCAGTTACGGGCAGGGGCAGAGAAAGACTGAAGCTTTCTTT.